The present T cell receptor (beta chain) was sequenced within a study of T cell responses to AZD1222 COVID-19 vaccine. Whole-study context: Second doses that came at about 4 or about 12 weeks were put together.

A note on this clone: Its antigen remains unknown.

Regarding the study as a whole: Spike-specific TCR repertoires showed rising breadth and depth after two AZD1222 doses. Reports indicate that nearly half of spike-specific TCRs are directed at unmutated variant regions. Clonal diversity was possibly underestimated; the donors were predominantly white British and more often female.

The CDR3 is 14 residues long. The germline V and J ends were trimmed by 2 bases and 1 base, with 9 bases remaining between them. Germline CDR1 SGHTA, CDR2 FQGTGA. This table comes from immunoSEQ multiplex PCR, and its TCRdb copy is limited to in-frame clones, with some not included. The sample holds under 150,000 clones, 90% to 95% seen once. This receptor was identified in an adult in good health. The sequences come from peripheral blood, collected on day 0 of AZD1222 vaccination. The chain uses TRBV7-3 and TRBJ2-7, with D possibly being TRBD1 (6 bases). In nucleotides, the CDR3 is TGTGCCAGCAGCTTAGGCGGACAGTCCTACGAGCAGTACTTC. Protein sequence: CASSLGGQSYEQYF. The entire variable domain, with the rest obtained from reference TRBV7-3 and TRBJ2-7, is as follows: GAGVSQTPSNKVTEKGKYVELRCDPISGHTALYWYRQSLGQGPEFLIYFQGTGAADDSGLPNDRFFAVRPEGSVSTLKIQRTERGDSAVYLCASSLGGQSYEQYFGPGTRLTVT.